The sequence of this TCR beta chain was determined in a study of T cells in Graves' hyperthyroidism and ophthalmopathy. Authors of the study amplified TCR beta CDR3 regions from RNA transcripts. HTBI primers were the set used in a first-round RT-PCR of the TCR CDR3. From the multiplex PCR reads, TCRdb called clonotypes with MiXCR, one entry per CDR3 protein. The table lists hundreds of thousands of distinct CDR3 sequences, 38% of them singletons, with 7.5% to 9.5% in the top ten. The CDR3 covers 15 residues. Per germline, CDR1 SGHTA and CDR2 FQGNSA. Details on this clonotype: The junction departs from the called germline gene at one end, perhaps through a read error.

This clonotype was obtained from a man younger than 35 with Graves' hyperthyroidism. The source material was blood. The V and J genes are TRBV7-2 and TRBJ1-5; D remains ambiguous. CDR3 nucleotides: TGTGCCAACAGCCAAGATGGTCAGTTCAATCAGCCCCAGCATTTT. It codes for CANSQDGQFNQPQHF.